These 10 T cell receptor beta chains share one sample of origin, sequenced in a study of cytomegalovirus exposure and HLA in healthy donors. Measured with immunoSEQ multiplex PCR; TCRdb has only the in-frame clones, and not every one. The data show about 58,000 clones, with roughly 90% seen just once and approximately 0.99% held by the top ten. Sequencing was done on a sample of PBMCs. All receptors derive from a man younger than 35 in good health and CMV-seronegative.

The V gene is TRBV7-2, the J gene TRBJ2-7, with D unresolved. The V and J ends lost 1 base and 4 bases respectively, with 11 bases between them. This CDR3 spans 14 amino acids. Looked up from germline, CDR1 is SGHTA and CDR2 is FQGNSA. The CDR3 protein is CASSLGYPNYEQYF. The CDR3 bases are TGTGCCAGCAGCTTAGGCTACCCGAATTACGAGCAGTACTTC.

The chain carries TRBV19 and TRBJ2-1, with 9 positions matching TRBD1. V lost 8 bases to trimming and J lost 8 bases; unmatched junction nucleotides: 19. The length of the CDR3 is 17 residues. Germline V CDR1 and CDR2: LNHDA, SQIVND (reference sequence). CDR3 sequence: CASAKGYSGTGSYEQFF. CDR3 nucleotides: TGTGCCAGTGCTAAAGGGTACTCCGGGACAGGGTCTTATGAGCAGTTCTTC.

The CDR3 region is CASRPGGMNTGELFF. The CDR3 DNA is TGTGCCAGCAGACCGGGGGGGATGAACACCGGGGAGCTGTTTTTT. V gene TRBV28 combines with J gene TRBJ2-2, with 8 bases identical to TRBD2. CDR3 length equals 15 residues. In germline, CDR1 is MDHEN, CDR2 SYDVKM. With V trimmed by 6 bases and J by 1 base, 4 bases remained unmatched. Supplemented by reference TRBV28 and TRBJ2-2, the full variable domain reads DVKVTQSSRYLVKRTGEKVFLECVQDMDHENMFWYRQDPGLGLRLIYFSYDVKMKEKGDIPEGYSVSREKKERFSLILESASTNQTSMYLCASRPGGMNTGELFFGEGSRLTVL.

This chain connects TRBV28 to TRBJ2-7; 10 nucleotides agree with TRBD1. The length of the CDR3 is 18 residues. V shed 6 bases and J 0 bases; nucleotides not matched to a gene: 14. Germline values: CDR1 MDHEN, CDR2 SYDVKM. The CDR3 DNA reads TGTGCCAGCAGCCACCCAGGGACAGGGGCCCTAGTCTCCTACGAGCAGTACTTC. This translates into CASSHPGTGALVSYEQYF.

CDR3: CASRTQIQQGQAFF. DNA for the CDR3: TGTGCCAGCAGAACCCAAATACAACAGGGGCAAGCTTTCTTT. The chain has TRBV28 and TRBJ1-1; 7 nucleotides line up with TRBD1. Germline V gene lookup returns CDR1 MDHEN and CDR2 SYDVKM. V lost 6 bases, J lost 9 bases, and 13 bases stayed unmatched. CDR3 length: 14 residues. Complete variable domain (other parts from reference TRBV28 and TRBJ1-1): DVKVTQSSRYLVKRTGEKVFLECVQDMDHENMFWYRQDPGLGLRLIYFSYDVKMKEKGDIPEGYSVSREKKERFSLILESASTNQTSMYLCASRTQIQQGQAFFGQGTRLTVV.

The chain joins TRBV27 to TRBJ2-5, with TRBD1 matching over 8 bases. The CDR3 is made up of 13 amino acids. Germline-derived CDR1 and CDR2 are MNHEY and SMNVEV (reference sequence). Unmatched junction bases numbered 5, after V lost 5 bases and J lost 6 bases. DNA of the CDR3: TGTGCCAGCAGTCTCCAGGGGGCGAAGACCCAGTACTTC. Translating it yields CASSLQGAKTQYF.

The count of this clone is one. The chain combines TRBV10-1 with TRBJ1-4; possibly TRBD1 for D (5 bases). Germline values: CDR1 WNHNN, CDR2 SYGVQD (reference sequence). The CDR3 has 10 residues. The CDR3: CEGHSEKLFF. Here the CDR3 DNA reads TGCGAGGGGCACTCTGAAAAACTGTTTTTT.

In this sample, this clone turned up once. The rearrangement uses TRBV7-2 and TRBJ2-7; 11 nucleotides match TRBD1. Germline assignment: CDR1 SGHTA and CDR2 FQGNSA. The CDR3 consists of 14 residues. The trim removed 4 bases at V and 4 bases at J, leaving 3 bases unmatched. DNA of the CDR3: TGTGCCAGCAGCTGGGACAGGGGGAGATACGAGCAGTACTTC. Amino acid sequence: CASSWDRGRYEQYF.

The gene calls are TRBV27 and TRBJ2-7; D possibly corresponds to TRBD2 (5 bases). The CDR3 length is 15 residues. V was clipped by 6 bases and J by 6 bases, with 21 bases between them. CDR1 is MNHEY, CDR2 SMNVEV, per germline (reference sequence). CDR3 sequence reads: CASRGSSNIPLEQYF. As DNA, the CDR3 is TGTGCCAGCAGGGGATCTAGCAATATTCCCCTCGAGCAGTACTTC.

This chain links TRBV5-4 with TRBJ2-3; 9 bases are shared with TRBD2. Trimming at V came to 3 bases and at J to 2 bases, leaving 1 base not matched to a gene. This CDR3 is 14 amino acids long. Germline V gene data show CDR1 as SGHNT and CDR2 as YYREEE (reference sequence). The CDR3 loop reads CASSSSGATDTQYF. The CDR3 nucleotides read TGTGCCAGCAGCTCTAGCGGGGCCACAGATACGCAGTATTTT.